These T cell receptor beta chains were read from a single sample in a study of T cells after yellow fever vaccination. Via MiXCR, TCRdb re-called the 5' RACE reads, giving one row per CDR3 protein. The profile shows about 580,000 distinct CDR3 sequences, less than 20% of them singletons. Source: PBMCs, taken about 5 days after the first yellow fever vaccination. These receptors were obtained from a man aged 18-30 years who received the YFV17D yellow fever vaccine. The CDR3 runs from the conserved cysteine through the conserved F or W. Each record gives: V gene, D gene, J gene, clone size, CDR3 protein, CDR3 DNA. A D gene is named only where the DNA matches it firmly. Not all rows give a size; the values are once, few, many and, for expanded clones, a class.

>TRBV14|.|TRBJ1-6|.
CASSLYTGSSYNSPLHF
TGTGCCAGCAGCCTATACACAGGGAGCTCCTATAATTCACCCCTCCACTTT
>TRBV6-1|TRBD2|TRBJ2-1|.
CASRGLAGAYNEQFF
TGTGCCAGCAGAGGACTAGCGGGGGCCTACAATGAGCAGTTCTTC
>TRBV7-2|.|TRBJ2-5|few
CASSPTVIQETQYF
TGTGCCAGCAGCCCGACAGTTATCCAAGAGACCCAGTACTTC
>TRBV20-1|.|TRBJ2-2|.
CSASKGGWNTGELFF
TGCAGTGCTTCGAAGGGGGGGTGGAACACCGGGGAGCTGTTTTTT
>TRBV21-1|.|TRBJ1-2|.
CASSKAGRDGYTF
TGTGCCAGCAGCAAAGCGGGCAGGGATGGCTACACCTTC
>TRBV7-2|.|TRBJ2-7|.
CASTSWNEQYF
TGTGCCAGCACATCGTGGAACGAGCAGTACTTC
>TRBV13|TRBD1|TRBJ2-3|.
CASSPFRGQGAPTDTQYF
TGTGCCAGCAGCCCCTTTAGGGGCCAGGGGGCCCCCACAGATACGCAGTATTTT
>TRBV12-3/TRBV12-4|TRBD1|TRBJ2-5|.
CASSLDFRGPQETQYF
TGTGCCAGCAGTTTAGACTTCAGGGGGCCCCAAGAGACCCAGTACTTC
>TRBV11-3|TRBD1|TRBJ2-1|few
CASSPGQGSGTGGEQFF
TGTGCCAGCAGCCCGGGACAGGGGTCGGGAACGGGAGGGGAGCAGTTCTTC
>TRBV2|TRBD1|TRBJ1-3|few
CASKRDSSGNTIYF
TGTGCCAGCAAACGGGACAGCTCTGGAAACACCATATATTTT
>TRBV29-1|TRBD2|TRBJ2-3|.
CSVAGFGGDDSTDTQYF
TGCAGCGTTGCGGGGTTTGGGGGGGATGATTCCACAGATACGCAGTATTTT
>TRBV6-2/TRBV6-3|TRBD1|TRBJ2-7|.
CASSYPDPPLQGSRLDSYEQYF
TGTGCCAGCAGTTACCCTGACCCACCCTTACAGGGGTCCCGATTGGATTCCTACGAGCAGTACTTC
>TRBV5-4|TRBD2|TRBJ2-1|few
CAGSGGYNEQFF
TGTGCCGGTAGCGGGGGCTACAATGAGCAGTTCTTC
>TRBV20-1|.|TRBJ1-4|.
CSAKDRENEKLFF
TGCAGTGCTAAAGACAGAGAAAATGAAAAACTGTTTTTT
>TRBV5-1|.|TRBJ1-6|few
CASSSLAPYGYSPLHF
TGCGCCAGCAGCTCCCTCGCGCCGTATGGGTATTCACCCCTCCACTTT
>TRBV5-1|.|TRBJ1-2|.
CASSYPQTNYGYTF
TGCGCCAGCAGCTATCCGCAAACTAACTATGGCTACACCTTC
>TRBV7-4|.|TRBJ2-5|.
CASSLLGAFRAQETQYF
TGTGCCAGCAGCTTATTGGGGGCTTTCCGCGCTCAAGAGACCCAGTACTTC
>TRBV20-1|.|TRBJ1-5|.
CSARPGLISEPQHF
TGCAGTGCTAGACCGGGTCTCATCTCGGAGCCCCAGCATTTT
>TRBV5-1|TRBD1|TRBJ2-7|few
CASSLEVRQGLYEQYF
TGCGCCAGCAGCTTGGAGGTTAGACAGGGCCTCTACGAGCAGTACTTC
>TRBV9|.|TRBJ2-1|few
CASSVGRDNEQFF
TGTGCCAGCAGCGTAGGCAGGGACAATGAGCAGTTCTTC
>TRBV29-1|.|TRBJ2-1|.
CSVESWPSGEQFF
TGCAGCGTTGAGTCGTGGCCCAGTGGGGAGCAGTTCTTC
>TRBV7-9|.|TRBJ2-1|.
CASSSSPRIEQFF
TGTGCCAGCAGCTCGTCCCCTCGAATAGAGCAGTTCTTC
>TRBV7-2|.|TRBJ2-1|.
CASSLIRGYNEQFF
TGTGCCAGCAGCTTAATCAGGGGTTACAATGAGCAGTTCTTC
>TRBV7-2|.|TRBJ2-7|few
CASSLGGTSNEQYF
TGTGCCAGCAGCCTAGGAGGGACTTCCAACGAGCAGTACTTC
>TRBV12-3/TRBV12-4|.|TRBJ1-5|few
CASSFMGGSNQPQHF
TGTGCCAGCAGTTTCATGGGGGGTAGCAATCAGCCCCAGCATTTT
>TRBV5-1|.|TRBJ2-7|few
CASSLAPGQGTEQYF
TGCGCCAGCAGCTTGGCTCCTGGGCAGGGTACCGAGCAGTACTTC
>TRBV19|.|TRBJ1-2|few
CASSIRGALHDGYTF
TGTGCCAGTAGTATACGGGGGGCACTTCACGATGGCTACACCTTC
>TRBV6-2/TRBV6-3|.|TRBJ2-5|.
CASSYNRVQETQYF
TGTGCCAGCAGTTACAACCGGGTGCAAGAGACCCAGTACTTC
>TRBV4-3|.|TRBJ2-1|few
CASSQRDFLKPYNEQFF
TGCGCCAGCAGCCAACGTGACTTCCTTAAGCCCTACAATGAGCAGTTCTTC
>TRBV20-1|.|TRBJ1-1|once
CSARPSVLTEAFF
TGCAGTGCTAGGCCCTCGGTTCTCACTGAAGCTTTCTTT
>TRBV20-1|.|TRBJ2-3|.
CSAGTGFGADTQYF
TGCAGTGCTGGGACTGGGTTTGGAGCAGATACGCAGTATTTT
>TRBV11-2|TRBD1|TRBJ2-1|.
CASSSGQGARLKQFF
TGTGCCAGCAGCTCCGGACAGGGGGCGAGATTGAAGCAGTTCTTC
>TRBV4-3|.|TRBJ1-3|few
CASSQERHGGNTIYF
TGCGCCAGCAGCCAAGAGAGGCACGGTGGAAACACCATATATTTT
>TRBV29-1|.|TRBJ2-5|many
CSVEWYQGETQYF
TGCAGCGTTGAATGGTATCAGGGAGAGACCCAGTACTTC
>TRBV24-1|TRBD1|TRBJ2-5|once
CATDRDGETQYF
TGTGCCACCGACAGGGACGGGGAGACCCAGTACTTC
>TRBV6-7|.|TRBJ2-3|few
CASSYLLACTDTQYF
TGTGCCAGCAGTTACCTACTAGCTTGCACAGATACGCAGTATTTT
>TRBV24-1|TRBD1|TRBJ1-2|.
CATSDRGTGKGYTF
TGTGCCACCAGTGATCGAGGGACAGGGAAAGGCTACACCTTC
>TRBV5-1|TRBD1|TRBJ2-3|few
CASSLEGQGSSSTDTQYF
TGCGCCAGCAGCTTGGAAGGACAGGGATCCTCTAGCACAGATACGCAGTATTTT
>TRBV4-3|.|TRBJ2-7|few
CASSQDLTEKKQYF
TGCGCCAGCAGCCAAGATCTTACGGAGAAAAAGCAGTACTTC
>TRBV5-6|TRBD1|TRBJ1-5|.
CASSARDRGVHQPQHF
TGTGCCAGCAGCGCCCGGGACAGGGGAGTTCATCAGCCCCAGCATTTT
>TRBV29-1|.|TRBJ2-3|few
CSGVSRDFPDTQYF
TGCAGCGGTGTGAGCAGGGACTTTCCAGATACGCAGTATTTT
>TRBV6-5|.|TRBJ1-6|.
CASSYSSVSPSPLHF
TGTGCCAGCAGTTACTCCTCCGTTTCACCTTCACCCCTCCACTTT
>TRBV6-1|TRBD2|TRBJ2-5|.
CASRGLAVYETQYF
TGTGCCAGCAGAGGACTAGCGGTGTATGAGACCCAGTACTTC
>TRBV18|TRBD2|TRBJ2-1|few
CASSLTSRGGLVDEQFF
TGTGCCAGCTCACTTACATCGCGGGGGGGCCTAGTCGATGAGCAGTTCTTC
>TRBV7-9|.|TRBJ2-2|.
CASRNRSGDPTGELFF
TGTGCCAGCAGAAACCGATCGGGGGACCCCACCGGGGAGCTGTTTTTT